The T cell receptor (beta chain) described here comes from a study of T cell responses to AZD1222 COVID-19 vaccine. Assay used: immunoSEQ multiplex PCR; TCRdb lists only in-frame clones, some missing. The table lists over 130,000 clones, about 92% of them singletons. V was clipped by 1 base and J by 0 bases, with 9 bases between them. The CDR3 length is 15 residues. In germline, CDR1 is SGHKS, CDR2 YYEKEE (reference sequence). This chain links TRBV5-5 with TRBJ2-3; the D gene is possibly TRBD2 (5 bases). Specimen: peripheral blood, collected 28 days after the second AZD1222 dose. The sequence was obtained from an adult who received the AZD1222 COVID-19 vaccine. CDR3 loop: CASSLFGISTDTQYF. CDR3 in DNA: TGTGCCAGCAGCTTGTTCGGGATCAGCACAGATACGCAGTATTTT.